This entry describes one T cell receptor beta chain. The data belong to a study of blood T cell repertoires in COVID-19. Study in general: Sources were T cells, B-cell-depleted T cells, or PBMCs; the material itself was cDNA or gDNA.

From germline, CDR1 is SGHRS and CDR2 YFSETQ. V lost 0 bases and J 4 bases, leaving 12 bases between the germline ends. The CDR3 spans 15 residues. It was during active infection that Seattle patients were enrolled and then longitudinally followed. Original processing methods: Nucleated cell number was recorded as an estimate derived from reference gene primer amplification. Measured with immunoSEQ multiplex PCR; TCRdb has only the in-frame clones, and not every one. V and J calls and clone size are as listed in that table; D and trimming were resolved from the DNA. Of about 170,000 clones listed, approximately 79% are singletons.

The chain uses TRBV5-1 and TRBJ2-3; weak D call: TRBD2 (5 bases). Sequenced: peripheral blood. The receptor was isolated from a woman aged 40 to 49 with COVID-19, enrolled during active disease. The CDR3 spells CASSLAGFGADTQYF. CDR3 DNA sequence: TGCGCCAGCAGCTTGGCGGGGTTTGGGGCAGATACGCAGTATTTT.